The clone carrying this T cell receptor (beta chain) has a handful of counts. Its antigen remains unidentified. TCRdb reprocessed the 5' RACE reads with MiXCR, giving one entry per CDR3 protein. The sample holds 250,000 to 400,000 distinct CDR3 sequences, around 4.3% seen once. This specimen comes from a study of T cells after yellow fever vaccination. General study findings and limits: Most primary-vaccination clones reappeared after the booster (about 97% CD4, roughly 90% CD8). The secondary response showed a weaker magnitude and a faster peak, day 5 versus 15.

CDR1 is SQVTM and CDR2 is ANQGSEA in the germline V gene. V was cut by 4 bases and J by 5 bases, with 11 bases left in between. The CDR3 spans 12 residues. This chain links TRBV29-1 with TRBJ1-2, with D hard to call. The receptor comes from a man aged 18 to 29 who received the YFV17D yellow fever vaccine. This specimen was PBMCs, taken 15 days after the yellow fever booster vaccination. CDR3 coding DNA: TGCAGCGTTGCGAACAAGCCTTATGGCTACACCTTC. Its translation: CSVANKPYGYTF.